The rows below give T cell receptor beta chains drawn from one sample of a study of cytomegalovirus exposure and HLA in healthy donors. Profiling relied on immunoSEQ multiplex PCR, and the TCRdb table lists in-frame clones only, not all of them. The sample comprises fewer than 350,000 clones, roughly 90% of which are singletons, and around 0.92% rests with the top ten. Material for sequencing was PBMCs. Receptor source: a woman between 18 and 30 years old in good health and CMV-seronegative. CDR3s include the opening cysteine and the closing phenylalanine or tryptophan. D genes are given only for firm matches. Only some rows state a clone size, as once, few, many or a class for expanded clones.

d_call: TRBD2; v_call: TRBV7-2; j_call: TRBJ2-7; clone_size: -; cdr3_aa: CASSPGRSGRAPYEQYF; cdr3_nt: TGTGCCAGCAGCCCAGGCCGTAGCGGGAGGGCCCCCTACGAGCAGTACTTC
d_call: TRBD1; v_call: TRBV7-2; j_call: TRBJ1-5; clone_size: -; cdr3_aa: CASSLVATGAQPQHF; cdr3_nt: TGTGCCAGCAGCTTAGTAGCGACAGGGGCGCAGCCCCAGCATTTT
d_call: -; v_call: TRBV2; j_call: TRBJ2-7; clone_size: -; cdr3_aa: CASSEEGARPYLGQYF; cdr3_nt: TGTGCCAGCAGTGAAGAAGGGGCAAGACCTTACTTAGGGCAGTACTTC
d_call: TRBD2; v_call: TRBV18; j_call: TRBJ2-2; clone_size: -; cdr3_aa: CASSIAGGLTGELFF; cdr3_nt: TGTGCCAGCTCCATAGCGGGAGGCCTCACCGGGGAGCTGTTTTTT
d_call: TRBD2; v_call: TRBV9; j_call: TRBJ2-7; clone_size: -; cdr3_aa: CASSVRGTSGNEQYF; cdr3_nt: TGTGCCAGCAGCGTGAGGGGGACTAGCGGGAACGAGCAGTACTTC
d_call: TRBD1; v_call: TRBV5-1; j_call: TRBJ2-7; clone_size: -; cdr3_aa: CASSLATDRGYEQYF; cdr3_nt: TGCGCCAGCAGCTTGGCCACGGACAGGGGATACGAGCAGTACTTC
d_call: -; v_call: TRBV6-5; j_call: TRBJ2-7; clone_size: -; cdr3_aa: CASSYSTIGTVDEQYF; cdr3_nt: TGTGCCAGCAGTTACTCGACTATTGGGACTGTCGACGAGCAGTACTTC
d_call: -; v_call: TRBV15; j_call: TRBJ1-1; clone_size: -; cdr3_aa: CATSRDLNSGTEAFF; cdr3_nt: TGTGCCACCAGCAGAGATCTGAATTCGGGTACTGAAGCTTTCTTT
d_call: -; v_call: TRBV27; j_call: TRBJ1-5; clone_size: -; cdr3_aa: CASSFLDQPQHF; cdr3_nt: TGTGCCAGCAGTTTCTTAGATCAGCCCCAGCATTTT
d_call: TRBD1; v_call: TRBV4-1; j_call: TRBJ2-2; clone_size: once; cdr3_aa: CASSQDTTGPGELFF; cdr3_nt: TGCGCCAGCAGCCAGGACACGACAGGGCCCGGGGAGCTGTTTTTT
d_call: -; v_call: TRBV4-1; j_call: TRBJ2-2; clone_size: once; cdr3_aa: CASSQRGGSTGELFF; cdr3_nt: TGCGCCAGCAGCCAAAGGGGGGGCTCCACCGGGGAGCTGTTTTTT
d_call: TRBD1; v_call: TRBV2; j_call: TRBJ2-7; clone_size: -; cdr3_aa: CASRSGPARDSYEQYF; cdr3_nt: TGTGCCAGCAGGTCGGGCCCCGCCCGGGACAGCTACGAGCAGTACTTC
d_call: -; v_call: TRBV6-1; j_call: TRBJ1-2; clone_size: -; cdr3_aa: CASSDGNYGYTF; cdr3_nt: TGTGCCAGCAGTGACGGGAACTATGGCTACACCTTC
d_call: -; v_call: TRBV15; j_call: TRBJ2-3; clone_size: -; cdr3_aa: CATSRAPGDTQYF; cdr3_nt: TGTGCCACCAGCAGAGCGCCGGGTGATACGCAGTATTTT
d_call: TRBD2; v_call: TRBV27; j_call: TRBJ2-7; clone_size: -; cdr3_aa: CASSLTSAYEQYF; cdr3_nt: TGTGCCAGCAGTTTAACTAGCGCCTACGAGCAGTACTTC
d_call: TRBD2; v_call: TRBV9; j_call: TRBJ2-3; clone_size: -; cdr3_aa: CASSPPGLAGVADTQYF; cdr3_nt: TGTGCCAGCAGCCCCCCCGGACTAGCGGGAGTCGCAGATACGCAGTATTTT
d_call: -; v_call: TRBV5-4; j_call: TRBJ1-2; clone_size: few; cdr3_aa: CASSQVGLANYGYTF; cdr3_nt: TGTGCCAGCAGCCAGGTGGGCTTGGCTAACTATGGCTACACCTTC
d_call: TRBD1; v_call: TRBV28; j_call: TRBJ2-3; clone_size: once; cdr3_aa: CASSLTGAVRDTQYF; cdr3_nt: TGTGCCAGCAGTTTGACAGGGGCGGTTCGAGATACGCAGTATTTT
d_call: TRBD2; v_call: TRBV29-1; j_call: TRBJ2-1; clone_size: -; cdr3_aa: CSVGLAGYNNEQFF; cdr3_nt: TGCAGCGTTGGACTAGCGGGATATAACAATGAGCAGTTCTTC
d_call: TRBD2; v_call: TRBV14; j_call: TRBJ2-5; clone_size: -; cdr3_aa: CASSQEPSGRFGTQYF; cdr3_nt: TGTGCCAGCAGCCAAGAGCCTAGCGGGAGATTCGGGACCCAGTACTTC
d_call: -; v_call: TRBV25-1; j_call: TRBJ2-7; clone_size: once; cdr3_aa: CASSEFFGGDAYEQYF; cdr3_nt: TGTGCCAGCAGTGAATTTTTTGGCGGGGACGCCTACGAGCAGTACTTC
d_call: -; v_call: TRBV19; j_call: TRBJ2-5; clone_size: -; cdr3_aa: CASRRTGQETQYF; cdr3_nt: TGTGCCAGTAGGCGGACTGGGCAAGAGACCCAGTACTTC
d_call: -; v_call: TRBV14; j_call: TRBJ2-2; clone_size: -; cdr3_aa: CASSQILGNTGELFF; cdr3_nt: TGTGCCAGCAGCCAAATACTAGGGAACACCGGGGAGCTGTTTTTT
d_call: -; v_call: TRBV30; j_call: TRBJ1-2; clone_size: -; cdr3_aa: CAWSVVLYGYTF; cdr3_nt: TGTGCCTGGAGTGTGGTACTGTATGGCTACACCTTC
d_call: -; v_call: TRBV4-2; j_call: TRBJ2-1; clone_size: few; cdr3_aa: CASSQDHTGTPYNEQFF; cdr3_nt: TGTGCCAGCAGCCAAGATCACACCGGGACTCCTTACAATGAGCAGTTCTTC
d_call: -; v_call: TRBV27; j_call: TRBJ2-7; clone_size: -; cdr3_aa: CASSMGLNYEQYF; cdr3_nt: TGTGCCAGCAGTATGGGACTGAACTACGAGCAGTACTTC